The 7 T cell receptor beta chains below were found in one sample sequenced in a study of memory CD4+ T cells and cytomegalovirus serostatus. The protocol was immunoSEQ multiplex PCR, while the TCRdb copy is restricted to in-frame clones and leaves out a portion. The table has roughly 60,000 clones, 75% to 80% seen once. Single viable CD3+CD4+CD8-CD45RO+ cells were sorted as the memory CD4+ T cells. The material sequenced was memory CD4+ T cells from blood. The source is an adult in good health and CMV-seronegative.

V usage is TRBV7-3 and J usage is TRBJ2-2, with D possibly called TRBD1 or TRBD2 (6 bases each). CDR3 size: 16 residues. Trimming took off 4 bases at V and 0 bases at J, with 12 bases between the two ends. Per germline, CDR1 SGHTA and CDR2 FQGTGA. The CDR3 spells CASSSQGLANTGELFF. The CDR3 region has the DNA TGTGCCAGCAGCTCACAGGGACTCGCGAACACCGGGGAGCTGTTTTTT.

V and J are TRBV4-1 and TRBJ2-3; the D call may be TRBD1 or TRBD2 (6 bases each). The CDR3 is 18 amino acids. CDR1 is MGHRA and CDR2 is YSYEKL in the germline V gene. V was shortened by 1 base and J by 6 bases, with 23 bases between the two germline ends. The CDR3 sequence is CASSQGGFRGPIRDTQYF. CDR3 coding DNA: TGCGCCAGCAGCCAAGGGGGATTCCGGGGGCCAATTCGGGATACGCAGTATTTT.

The gene calls are TRBV14 and TRBJ1-2; D remains ambiguous. Germline V gives CDR1 SGHDN, CDR2 FVKESK. Trimming removed 4 bases at V and 1 base at J, with 10 bases between. The CDR3 is 14 residues long. The CDR3 sequence: CASSPSFLNYGYTF. The CDR3 DNA reads TGTGCCAGCAGCCCCTCCTTCCTTAACTATGGCTACACCTTC.

The chain combines TRBV29-1 with TRBJ2-1; 7 bases map to TRBD2. Per germline, CDR1 SQVTM and CDR2 ANQGSEA. There are 13 residues in the CDR3. CDR3 sequence: CSLKGTTKGEQFF. Here the CDR3 DNA reads TGCAGTCTCAAAGGGACTACAAAGGGTGAGCAGTTCTTC.

This clone was found a few times. The chain joins TRBV4-1 to TRBJ1-3; 9 nucleotides agree with TRBD1. Trimming cost V 2 bases and J 3 bases; bases outside gene matches: 2. The CDR3 length is 15 residues. Germline V gives CDR1 MGHRA, CDR2 YSYEKL. CDR3 coding DNA: TGCGCCAGCAGCCAATGGGACAGGGTTGGAAACACCATATATTTT. Translated: CASSQWDRVGNTIYF.

Only a few counts were recorded for this clone. The chain employs TRBV7-8 and TRBJ1-2; 8 bases match TRBD1. This CDR3 contains 13 residues. Losses at the gene ends were 5 bases for V and 7 bases for J; bases not matched to a gene: 6. In germline, CDR1 is SGHVS, CDR2 FQNEAQ. CDR3 in amino acids: CASSLQGAAGYTF. The CDR3 DNA sequence: TGTGCCAGCAGCCTTCAGGGGGCTGCTGGCTACACCTTC.

The V gene is TRBV5-3, the J gene TRBJ2-1; 7 positions match TRBD2. TRBV5-3 is an ORF; its function is uncertain. The V gene end was trimmed by 8 bases and the J gene end by 4 bases; junction bases not matched to a gene: 9. The CDR3 sequence is 14 residues long. The CDR3 DNA reads as TGTGCCAGCAACTCGGGAGGTACTTACAATGAGCAGTTCTTC. It specifies CASNSGGTYNEQFF.